The 22 T cell receptor beta chains given below trace back to one sample, sequenced in a study of blood T cell repertoires in COVID-19. Produced via immunoSEQ multiplex PCR; TCRdb's table is partial and in-frame only. The repertoire holds 160,000 or so clones, around 83% seen once, with 10% to 15% in the top ten. Input material: peripheral blood. The receptors derive from an older man who had recovered from COVID-19.

V is TRBV6-5 and J is TRBJ1-6; D is ambiguous. The CDR3 has 14 residues. The germline V gene has CDR1 MNHEY and CDR2 SVGAGI. V lost 8 bases, J lost 5 bases, and 13 bases lay in between. In DNA form, the CDR3 reads TGTGCCAGCTCCGTCCGCACTAATAATTCACCCCTCCACTTT. It specifies CASSVRTNNSPLHF.

CDR3 residues: CASSIPDRERNGYTF. CDR3 DNA: TGTGCCAGTAGTATCCCGGACAGGGAAAGAAATGGCTACACCTTC. This chain connects TRBV19 to TRBJ1-2; 8 bases match TRBD1. Germline CDR1 and CDR2: LNHDA and SQIVND (reference sequence). The CDR3 length is 15 residues. Trimming removed 3 bases from V and 6 bases from J; junction bases left unmatched: 9.

The chain has TRBV6-2 or TRBV6-3 and TRBJ1-6; a possible D gene is TRBD1 (6 bases). Germline V CDR1 and CDR2: MNHEY, SVGEGT. The CDR3 covers 17 residues. Trimming pared 2 bases from V and 6 bases from J, leaving 17 bases between. The CDR3 loop reads CASSYRPPGQTNSPLHF. The CDR3 bases are TGTGCCAGCAGTTACCGTCCGCCGGGACAAACTAATTCACCCCTCCACTTT.

The DNA for the CDR3 is TGTGCCAGCAGCTTAGCGGAGGTTAGCGGGAGGGCCTCAGAGACCCAGTACTTC. It yields the protein CASSLAEVSGRASETQYF. The chain employs TRBV7-2 and TRBJ2-5; 11 bases fit TRBD2. CDR1 is SGHTA, CDR2 FQGNSA, per germline. CDR3 length: 18 residues. V shed 0 bases and J 4 bases; nucleotides not matched to a gene: 10.

The gene calls are TRBV5-1 and TRBJ1-4, with TRBD1 matching 7 bases. Germline loops: CDR1 SGHRS, CDR2 YFSETQ. The V segment lost 5 bases and the J segment 0 bases; nucleotides outside the gene matches: 4. The CDR3 loop spans 15 amino acids. The CDR3 DNA reads as TGCGCCAGCAGGGCGGGGACAGCAACTAATGAAAAACTGTTTTTT. This sequence encodes CASRAGTATNEKLFF.

The chain carries TRBV30 and TRBJ1-2; 7 positions match TRBD1. The CDR3 has 14 amino acids. Per germline, CDR1 GTSNPN and CDR2 SVGIG (reference sequence). V lost 8 bases to trimming and J lost 0 bases; unmatched junction nucleotides: 9. As DNA, the CDR3 is TGTGCCACCGACGGACAGGAAGCTAACTATGGCTACACCTTC. Protein product: CATDGQEANYGYTF.

The chain links TRBV6-6 to TRBJ1-2; a possible D gene is TRBD1 (6 bases). V lost 8 bases and J 7 bases, leaving 14 bases between the germline ends. This CDR3 contains 12 residues. CDR1 and CDR2 from the germline V gene are MNHNY and SVGAGI (reference sequence). The chain's CDR3 is CASAQGSGGYTF. As DNA, the CDR3 is TGTGCCAGCGCACAGGGTTCTGGTGGCTACACCTTC.

This rearrangement joins TRBV7-2 to TRBJ2-3; 8 positions match TRBD1. J gave up 0 bases and V 5 bases, and 7 bases lay outside the gene matches. Germline V gene lookup returns CDR1 SGHTA and CDR2 FQGNSA. There are 16 residues in the CDR3. Here the CDR3 reads CASSLQGVASTDTQYF. The CDR3 nucleotides read TGTGCCAGCAGCCTACAGGGGGTAGCTAGCACAGATACGCAGTATTTT. Full variable domain (rest looked up from reference TRBV7-2 and TRBJ2-3): GAGVSQSPSNKVTEKGKDVELRCDPISGHTALYWYRQSLGQGLEFLIYFQGNSAPDKSGLPSDRFSAERTGGSVSTLTIQRTQQEDSAVYLCASSLQGVASTDTQYFGPGTRLTVL.

V and J are TRBV7-2 and TRBJ2-3; 7 bases line up with TRBD2. This CDR3 is 12 amino acids long. Germline V gene lookup returns CDR1 SGHTA and CDR2 FQGNSA. After removal of 8 bases from V and 5 bases from J, the junction contained 4 bases not matched to a gene. CDR3 nucleotides: TGTGCCAGCGGGAGGGATGTAGATACGCAGTATTTT. Translating it yields CASGRDVDTQYF.

J is TRBJ2-7 and V is TRBV13, with 10 bases that match TRBD2. The CDR3 is made up of 18 amino acids. Germline-derived CDR1 and CDR2 are PRHDT and FYEKMQ (reference sequence). The J segment lost 1 base and the V segment lost 2 bases, leaving 11 bases of the junction unmatched. The CDR3 nucleotides are TGTGCCAGCAGCTTAATAGCGGGAGGAGGGGTTGTTTCCTACGAGCAGTACTTC. Translating gives CASSLIAGGGVVSYEQYF.

The chain joins TRBV10-3 to TRBJ2-5; 12 positions match TRBD2. The length of the CDR3 is 16 residues. Germline V gene data show CDR1 as ENHRY and CDR2 as SYGVKD. V shed 3 bases and J 1 base; nucleotides not matched to a gene: 3. CDR3 protein: CAISDTSGRRQETQYF. The CDR3 bases are TGTGCCATCAGTGATACTAGCGGGAGGCGCCAAGAGACCCAGTACTTC.

The chain uses TRBV6-2 or TRBV6-3 and TRBJ2-7; D is ambiguous. The CDR3 extends over 11 amino acids. Germline assignment: CDR1 MNHEY and CDR2 SVGEGT. V lost 4 bases to trimming and J lost 5 bases, with 6 bases between them. The CDR3 region is CASSSSDEQYF. The CDR3 coding sequence is TGTGCCAGCAGTTCTAGTGACGAGCAGTACTTC.

The sample holds a few counts of this clone. The rearrangement joins TRBV7-8 to TRBJ1-5, with no clear D. This CDR3 comprises 16 residues. Germline CDR1 SGHVS, CDR2 FQNEAQ. Deletions cut 3 bases from V and 2 bases from J, with 14 bases between. Written as DNA, the CDR3 is TGTGCCAGCAGCTTTAAAATTGGGCAGGGCAATCAGCCCCAGCATTTT. Residues: CASSFKIGQGNQPQHF.

This clone showed up just once. Other DNA sequences of this sample code for an identical CDR3. The J gene is TRBJ2-7, the V gene TRBV29-1, with 10 bases matching TRBD1. With V trimmed by 4 bases and J by 3 bases, 3 bases remained unmatched. CDR3 size: 13 residues. In germline, CDR1 is SQVTM, CDR2 ANQGSEA. CDR3: CSVARTGGYEQYF. As DNA, the CDR3 is TGCAGCGTTGCAAGGACAGGGGGCTACGAGCAGTACTTC.

This clone has more than one count but fewer than ten. The CDR3 DNA is TGTGCCACCAGTGATTCAACCCTGAGGACTAGCGGGATTTACAATGAGCAGTTCTTC. This encodes CATSDSTLRTSGIYNEQFF. V usage is TRBV24-1 and J usage is TRBJ2-1; 12 positions agree with TRBD2. There are 19 residues in the CDR3. Germline V CDR1 and CDR2: KGHDR, SFDVKD. V lost 2 bases, J lost 4 bases, and 11 bases stayed unmatched.

In DNA, the CDR3 is TGCGCCAGCAGCTTGCCGCCGACAGGGGGCCAAGAGACCCAGTACTTC. Its translation is CASSLPPTGGQETQYF. V and J are TRBV5-1 and TRBJ2-5, with 9 positions matching TRBD1. V dropped 1 base and J dropped 1; count of bases not matched to a gene: 5. The CDR3 contains 16 residues. Germline values: CDR1 SGHRS, CDR2 YFSETQ.

The chain uses TRBV29-1 and TRBJ1-1; no reliable D call. Germline V lookup: CDR1 SQVTM, CDR2 ANQGSEA. The CDR3 covers 14 residues. The germline V and J ends were trimmed by 5 bases and 1 base, with 14 bases remaining between them. As DNA, the CDR3 is TGCAGCGTTCGACCTCTGTCAGGGAACACTGAAGCTTTCTTT. This sequence encodes CSVRPLSGNTEAFF.

V is TRBV7-9 and J is TRBJ2-1; tentative D call: TRBD1 (6 bases). This CDR3 contains 16 residues. V gave up 5 bases and J gave up 0 bases, with 14 bases separating them. The germline CDR1 and CDR2 sequences are SEHNR and FQNEAQ (reference sequence). The CDR3 protein is CASSPPGHSSYNEQFF. CDR3 in DNA: TGTGCCAGCAGCCCCCCGGGACACAGCTCCTACAATGAGCAGTTCTTC.

This chain links TRBV3-1 (or the pseudogene TRBV3-2) with TRBJ2-7, with 11 bases identical to TRBD2. The ends lost 3 bases at V and 2 bases at J; junction bases unmatched: 6. The CDR3 consists of 16 residues. Germline V gene lookup returns CDR1 LGHDT and CDR2 YNNKEL (reference sequence). The CDR3 reads CASSHRGTSGAYEQYF. The CDR3 DNA is TGTGCCAGCAGCCATCGAGGGACTAGCGGCGCCTACGAGCAGTACTTC.

The J gene is TRBJ2-3, the V gene TRBV3-1 (or the pseudogene TRBV3-2); D not certain. Trimming shortened V by 9 bases and J by 5 bases, and 9 bases separated the two germline ends. Germline V gene lookup returns CDR1 LGHDT and CDR2 YNNKEL (reference sequence). This CDR3 has 11 amino acids. CDR3 residues: CASHGKDTQYF. In DNA form, the CDR3 reads TGTGCCAGTCACGGTAAAGATACGCAGTATTTT.

The chain employs TRBV18 and TRBJ2-1; TRBD2 is a possible D gene (5 bases). Germline assignment: CDR1 KGHSH and CDR2 LQKENI. Trimming stripped 3 bases from V and 9 bases from J, with 21 bases between. The CDR3 has 16 amino acids. The CDR3 bases are TGTGCCAGCTCACCGCAACCCGCACCAGCGGCCAGTGAGCAGTTCTTC. It encodes CASSPQPAPAASEQFF.

The V call is TRBV5-1, the J call TRBJ2-3; weak D call: TRBD1 (5 bases). V gave up 0 bases and J gave up 4 bases, with 12 bases separating them. The CDR3 runs to 15 residues. CDR1 is SGHRS, CDR2 YFSETQ, per germline. The CDR3 sequence is CASSLERTRADTQYF. The DNA of the CDR3 is TGCGCCAGCAGCTTGGAGAGGACACGGGCAGATACGCAGTATTTT.